Described below is a single T cell receptor (beta chain) sequence and its context. The antigen is not known. The data were taken from a study of cytomegalovirus exposure and HLA in healthy donors. Study in general: As an earlier analysis found, some 170 million T cells yielded about 120 million unique TCR beta sequences. Regarding the study as a whole: According to a later analysis, most TCR beta chains associated with CMV appeared HLA-restricted.

V was trimmed by 5 bases and J by 2 bases, leaving 15 bases between them. The germline CDR1 and CDR2 sequences are SGHTA and FQGNSA. The CDR3 spans 15 residues. The study ran its PCR with 60 Vbeta and 13 Jbeta primers. Some clones are missing from TCRdb's copy, which holds only in-frame ones; the method was immunoSEQ multiplex PCR. Its clone listing holds around 51,000 clones. Sequenced: PBMCs. This sequence joins TRBV7-2 and TRBJ2-5; TRBD1 is a possible D gene (6 bases). This clonotype was sampled from a woman in her forties in good health and CMV-seronegative. CDR3 amino acids: CASSPIQGRQETQYF. The CDR3 DNA sequence: TGTGCCAGCAGCCCGATACAGGGAAGACAAGAGACCCAGTACTTC.